The next 19 T cell receptor beta chains were all read from a single sample in a study of cytomegalovirus exposure and HLA in healthy donors. Amplification used 60 Vbeta primers and 13 Jbeta primers. Profiled with immunoSEQ multiplex PCR; TCRdb holds only in-frame clones, not every one. The profile shows 90,000 to 100,000 clones, roughly 63% of them singletons. The sequenced sample was PBMCs. These receptors originate from a man in his fifties or sixties in good health and CMV-seronegative.

This clone was found once. This chain links TRBV2 with TRBJ1-5; the D gene is possibly TRBD1 (6 bases). Trimming pared 6 bases from V and 6 bases from J, leaving 12 bases between. The CDR3 extends over 13 amino acids. Germline-derived CDR1 and CDR2 are SNHLY and FYNNEI. This chain's CDR3 is CASRPGVGQPQHF. The CDR3, as DNA: TGTGCCAGCAGGCCAGGGGTAGGTCAGCCCCAGCATTTT.

The J gene is TRBJ2-5, the V gene TRBV4-3; 7 positions agree with TRBD1. The germline V gene has CDR1 LGHNA and CDR2 YSLEER. Trimming removed 3 bases from V and 3 bases from J; junction bases left unmatched: 4. This CDR3 has 14 residues. This CDR3 is CASSHLDREETQYF. The CDR3 nucleotides read TGCGCCAGCAGCCACCTAGACAGGGAAGAGACCCAGTACTTC.

This chain connects TRBV14 to TRBJ2-2, with TRBD2 as a possible D gene (5 bases). The CDR3 runs to 16 residues. V was pared by 1 base and J by 1 base, with 10 bases between. In germline, CDR1 is SGHDN, CDR2 FVKESK. The CDR3 is CASSQGGGWNTGELFF. The CDR3 DNA reads as TGTGCCAGCAGCCAAGGAGGCGGGTGGAACACCGGGGAGCTGTTTTTT.

The DNA of the CDR3 is TGTGCCAGTAGAAGGACAGGAGTCCCAGAGACCCAGTACTTC. Protein: CASRRTGVPETQYF. The genes are TRBV19 and TRBJ2-5; 7 nucleotides match TRBD1. After removal of 6 bases from V and 4 bases from J, the junction contained 8 bases not matched to a gene. CDR1 LNHDA and CDR2 SQIVND come from the germline V gene (reference sequence). CDR3 length: 14 amino acids.

This clone was found a few times. The rearrangement links TRBV6-1 to TRBJ1-5; D perhaps matches TRBD1 (5 bases). The germline V gene has CDR1 MNHNS and CDR2 SASEGT. The V end was cut by 6 bases, the J end by 7 bases, with 19 bases between. This CDR3 is 15 amino acids long. The CDR3 protein is CASRRGLLDDQPQHF. For the CDR3, the DNA is TGTGCCAGCAGGAGGGGACTTTTAGACGACCAGCCCCAGCATTTT.

In its sample, this clone was seen a few times. For the CDR3, the DNA is TGTGCCAGCAGCTTAGTTATAGCGGGGGGCCGTGAGTACTTC. It translates to CASSLVIAGGREYF. J is TRBJ2-4 and V is TRBV7-9; 10 bases match TRBD2. CDR1 SEHNR and CDR2 FQNEAQ come from the germline V gene (reference sequence). This CDR3 has 14 residues. V lost 1 base, J lost 14 bases, and 8 bases stayed unmatched. Combining the CDR3 with reference TRBV7-9 and TRBJ2-4 gives the whole variable domain DTGVSQNPRHKITKRGQNVTFRCDPISEHNRLYWYRQTLGQGPEFLTYFQNEAQLEKSRLLSDRFSAERPKGSFSTLEIQRTEQGDSAMYLCASSLVIAGGREYFGAGTRLSVL.

In its sample, this clone was seen a few times. This sequence joins TRBV4-3 and TRBJ1-5; D remains unclear. V lost 0 bases and J lost 2, with 11 bases in between. This CDR3 has 16 residues. Looked up from germline, CDR1 is LGHNA and CDR2 is YSLEER. The CDR3 bases are TGCGCCAGCAGCCAAGACCCGACGAGGGGCAATCAGCCCCAGCATTTT. Translation: CASSQDPTRGNQPQHF.

This chain connects TRBV28 to TRBJ1-4; D uncertain. The CDR3 runs to 14 residues. With 5 bases removed from V and 4 bases from J, the gap between germline ends came to 11 bases. CDR1 is MDHEN and CDR2 is SYDVKM in the germline V gene. CDR3 DNA: TGTGCCAGCAGTAAGGGAGGCCTTAATGAAAAACTGTTTTTT. The encoded protein is CASSKGGLNEKLFF.

V and J are TRBV5-4 and TRBJ1-1; no clear D. Trimming pared 2 bases from V and 11 bases from J, leaving 25 bases between. This CDR3 region has 16 residues. Germline lookup yields CDR1 SGHNT and CDR2 YYREEE (reference sequence). CDR3 loop: CASSLIPGDGSRAAFF. CDR3 bases: TGTGCCAGCAGCTTAATCCCCGGGGATGGGTCCCGGGCGGCTTTCTTT.

The rearrangement uses TRBV7-2 and TRBJ2-2; 8 nucleotides agree with TRBD1. There are 16 residues in the CDR3. V trimming: 5 bases; J trimming: 7 bases; junction bases outside the gene matches: 12. Germline CDR1 and CDR2: SGHTA and FQGNSA. Here the CDR3 reads CASSPRMPGGGGELFF. For the CDR3, the DNA is TGTGCCAGCAGCCCCCGGATGCCAGGGGGCGGCGGGGAGCTGTTTTTT.

The gene calls are TRBV4-3 and TRBJ2-2, with D possibly TRBD2 on 6 matching bases. The V and J ends lost 4 bases and 1 base respectively, with 22 bases between them. The germline CDR1 and CDR2 sequences are LGHNA and YSLEER. The CDR3 sequence is 19 residues long. The CDR3 is CASSPRGWLRLGNTGELFF. CDR3 in DNA: TGCGCCAGCAGCCCCCGGGGGTGGCTGAGGTTAGGGAACACCGGGGAGCTGTTTTTT.

The V call is TRBV6-5, the J call TRBJ1-2; tentatively, D is TRBD1 (5 bases). The CDR3 spans 16 residues. Trimming took 4 bases from V and 0 from J, leaving 15 bases between them. CDR1 is MNHEY, CDR2 SVGAGI, per germline. CDR3: CASSSFAGKANYGYTF. DNA of the CDR3: TGTGCCAGCAGTTCCTTCGCAGGGAAGGCTAACTATGGCTACACCTTC.

CDR3 residues: CASSATPQNPYNEQFF. Written as DNA, the CDR3 is TGTGCCAGCAGCGCGACCCCACAGAACCCTTACAATGAGCAGTTCTTC. This sequence joins TRBV9 and TRBJ2-1; unclear D gene. The CDR3 is 16 amino acids. Germline V gene lookup returns CDR1 SGDLS and CDR2 YYNGEE. Trimming stripped 3 bases from V and 4 bases from J, with 17 bases between.

The chain links TRBV6-4 to TRBJ2-3, with 8 bases that match TRBD2. The germline V gene has CDR1 MRHNA and CDR2 SNTAGT. CDR3 length equals 14 residues. Germline trimming cut 3 bases from V and 3 bases from J; bases unmatched to any gene: 2. CDR3 bases: TGTGCCAGCAGTGAAGCGGGGGAGACAGATACGCAGTATTTT. It yields the protein CASSEAGETDTQYF.

This chain links TRBV6-5 with TRBJ1-4; tentative D call: TRBD1 (5 bases). Germline V gene lookup returns CDR1 MNHEY and CDR2 SVGAGI. The length of the CDR3 is 15 residues. Trimming removed 6 bases at V and 5 bases at J, with 16 bases between. CDR3 bases: TGTGCCAGCAGACTCACGACAGCGGGCAATGAAAAACTGTTTTTT. This gives the protein CASRLTTAGNEKLFF.

The chain has TRBV5-4 and TRBJ2-7; 7 bases line up with TRBD2. This CDR3 is built from 14 residues. Germline CDR1 SGHNT, CDR2 YYREEE (reference sequence). J was trimmed by 5 bases and V by 0 bases; bases with no gene match: 5. The DNA for the CDR3 is TGTGCCAGCAGCTTGGAGACGGGGGGAGACGAGCAGTACGTC. It translates to CASSLETGGDEQYV.

In its sample, this clone was seen a few times. In DNA, the CDR3 is TGTGCCAGCTCACTAACCCAGGGAATGGATCAGCCCCAGCATTTT. It encodes CASSLTQGMDQPQHF. This chain uses TRBV18 with TRBJ1-5; tentatively, D is TRBD1 (5 bases). Per the germline V gene, CDR1 is KGHSH and CDR2 is LQKENI. The CDR3 is 15 amino acids. V lost 4 bases, J lost 5 bases, and 15 bases lay in between.

The chain recombines TRBV6-5 with TRBJ2-2; D is undetermined. This CDR3 has 13 residues. V shed 6 bases and J shed 2 bases, with 7 bases lying between them. Germline-derived CDR1 and CDR2 are MNHEY and SVGAGI. Here the CDR3 DNA reads TGTGCCAGCAGACAGACAAACACCGGGGAGCTGTTTTTT. Its protein is CASRQTNTGELFF.

This chain connects TRBV5-4 to TRBJ2-3; 9 bases line up with TRBD2. This CDR3 has 16 residues. Germline CDR1 and CDR2: SGHNT and YYREEE (reference sequence). Trimming cost V 0 bases and J 0 bases; bases outside gene matches: 2. CDR3 coding DNA: TGTGCCAGCAGCTTGGTTCTAGCGGGGAGCACAGATACGCAGTATTTT. Amino acid sequence: CASSLVLAGSTDTQYF.